The TCR beta chain under discussion was sequenced for a study of T cells after yellow fever vaccination. On the study more broadly: Fractions with few cells were prepared using SMART-Seq v4 Ultra Low Input. Study outcomes and limitations: The secondary response was weaker but peaked faster, day 5 versus 15. Primary-vaccination clones mostly resurfaced post-booster (just under 98% CD4, about 87% CD8).

About this clonotype: Its specificity is not known.

Germline CDR1 is SGDLS and CDR2 is YYNGEE. The V end lost 3 bases, the J end lost 1 base, and 17 bases lay between the germline ends. This CDR3 has 16 amino acids. TCRdb used MiXCR to reprocess the 5' RACE reads, holding one entry per CDR3 protein. The sample has almost 600,000 distinct CDR3 sequences, roughly 13% seen once. The TCR was taken from a man aged 25-45 years who received the YFV17D yellow fever vaccine. Sequenced material: PBMCs, taken on the day of the yellow fever booster vaccination. The genes are TRBV9 and TRBJ2-7; a possible D gene is TRBD2 (7 bases). CDR3 region: CASSGGGATGSYEQYF. The CDR3 bases are TGTGCCAGCAGCGGGGGGGGAGCGACAGGATCCTACGAGCAGTACTTC.